These 21 T cell receptor beta chains were all obtained from the same sample, sequenced in a study of neoadjuvant anti-PD-1 for oral cavity cancer. Here immunoSEQ multiplex PCR was the method, and the copy in TCRdb shows in-frame clones only, minus some. The repertoire holds roughly 68,000 clones, roughly 90% seen once, with roughly 2.9% in the top ten. The time point is: after neoadjuvant nivolumab, at surgical resection. This specimen consisted of PBMCs, obtained after nivolumab (anti-PD-1) treatment. Receptors originate from a person aged 35-80 years with oral cavity squamous cell carcinoma.

The V and J genes are TRBV30 and TRBJ2-2, with D perhaps matching TRBD1 (6 bases). This CDR3 comprises 14 residues. The V end lost 0 bases, the J end lost 7 bases, and 12 bases lay between the germline ends. Germline V gene sequence: CDR1 GTSNPN, CDR2 SVGIG (reference sequence). CDR3 sequence reads: CAWSVLGGSGELFF. CDR3 DNA sequence: TGTGCCTGGAGTGTACTAGGGGGAAGCGGGGAGCTGTTTTTT.

The genes are TRBV30 and TRBJ1-1; possibly TRBD1 for D (6 bases). This CDR3 is 15 amino acids long. V was shortened by 2 bases and J by 5 bases, with 18 bases between the two germline ends. Germline V gene lookup returns CDR1 GTSNPN and CDR2 SVGIG (reference sequence). CDR3 in DNA: TGTGCCTGGAGTAAGACGAAGGGGGGGGAGACTGAAGCTTTCTTT. It specifies CAWSKTKGGETEAFF.

The V gene is TRBV7-9, the J gene TRBJ1-3, with TRBD1 as a possible D gene (5 bases). This CDR3 has 16 residues. CDR1 and CDR2 (germline): SEHNR, FQNEAQ (reference sequence). V dropped 3 bases and J dropped 4 bases, with 16 bases sitting between them. The CDR3 DNA sequence: TGTGCCAGCAGCTTCTTCCGTGGGGGTCTCGGAAACACCATATATTTT. The encoded protein is CASSFFRGGLGNTIYF.

This clone was counted once. The chain couples TRBV2 to TRBJ2-6; D is tentatively TRBD1 or TRBD2 (6 bases each). Germline V CDR1 and CDR2: SNHLY, FYNNEI. There are 13 residues in the CDR3. V lost 9 bases and J lost 2, with 8 bases in between. The CDR3 sequence: CASGGPGANVLTF. The CDR3 DNA follows: TGTGCCAGTGGGGGGCCTGGGGCCAACGTCCTGACTTTC.

This chain links TRBV6-5 with TRBJ2-3; D may match TRBD1 or TRBD2 (6 bases each). Trimming left V 2 bases short and J 4 bases short, with 13 bases between. Per germline, CDR1 MNHEY and CDR2 SVGAGI. The CDR3 has 15 amino acids. As DNA, the CDR3 is TGTGCCAGCAGTTACAAGGAAGGGGGGCCAGATACGCAGTATTTT. Its translation is CASSYKEGGPDTQYF.

This sequence joins TRBV4-1 and TRBJ1-1; 7 bases match TRBD1. V shed 1 base and J 5 bases; nucleotides not matched to a gene: 7. Germline V gene lookup returns CDR1 MGHRA and CDR2 YSYEKL. This CDR3 contains 15 residues. CDR3 residues: CASSQVGGTFTEAFF. The DNA for the CDR3 is TGCGCCAGCAGCCAAGTAGGGGGCACGTTTACTGAAGCTTTCTTT.

As regards this clone: A junction end diverges from the germline sequence, so it may reflect a read error. The J gene is TRBJ2-1, the V gene TRBV7-7; no clear D gene. The germline gives CDR1 SSHAT, CDR2 FNYEAQ (reference sequence). The CDR3 runs to 13 residues. The CDR3 loop reads CASSLGRYNEQFF. The CDR3, as DNA: TGTGCTAGCAGCTTAGGACGCTACAATGAGCAGTTCTTC.

The chain has TRBV7-9 and TRBJ2-3; D is undetermined. This CDR3 comprises 12 residues. Per germline, CDR1 SEHNR and CDR2 FQNEAQ (reference sequence). Trimming removed 2 bases from V and 3 bases from J, with 3 bases in between. CDR3 sequence: CASSLRTDTQYF. The CDR3 DNA reads as TGTGCCAGCAGCTTAAGGACAGATACGCAGTATTTT.

The rearrangement joins TRBV6-1 to TRBJ2-1, with 10 bases lining up with TRBD1. This CDR3 is 15 amino acids long. The V and J ends lost 3 bases and 3 bases, in that order; junction bases with no gene match: 2. The V gene's germline CDR1 is MNHNS and CDR2 SASEGT. This CDR3 reads CASSEGQGIYNEQFF. CDR3 nucleotides: TGTGCCAGCAGTGAGGGACAGGGGATCTACAATGAGCAGTTCTTC.

The chain links TRBV27 to TRBJ1-2, with D possibly being TRBD1 (5 bases). The length of the CDR3 is 13 residues. Germline loops: CDR1 MNHEY, CDR2 SMNVEV (reference sequence). V lost 5 bases, J lost 2 bases, and 9 bases lay in between. Here the CDR3 DNA reads TGTGCCAGCAGTGGGACTCAGAACTATGGCTACACCTTC. Translation gives CASSGTQNYGYTF.

This sequence joins TRBV7-6 and TRBJ2-1; TRBD2 agrees at 15 bases. There are 16 residues in the CDR3. The germline CDR1 and CDR2 sequences are SGHVS and FNYEAQ. Losses at the gene ends were 4 bases for V and 7 bases for J; bases not matched to a gene: 5. The CDR3 nucleotides read TGTGCCAGCAGCTCAGGGACTAGCGGGGGGAGAAATGAGCAGTTCTTC. It translates to CASSSGTSGGRNEQFF. Full variable domain (outside the CDR3, taken from reference TRBV7-6 and TRBJ2-1): GAGVSQSPRYKVTKRGQDVALRCDPISGHVSLYWYRQALGQGPEFLTYFNYEAQQDKSGLPNDRFSAERPEGSISTLTIQRTEQRDSAMYRCASSSGTSGGRNEQFFGPGTRLTVL.

As regards this clone: Other DNA sequences in the sample encode the same CDR3. The J gene is TRBJ1-1, the V gene TRBV5-1; D possibly corresponds to TRBD1 (6 bases). CDR1 is SGHRS, CDR2 YFSETQ, per germline. V gave up 0 bases and J gave up 5 bases, with 8 bases separating them. CDR3 length: 13 amino acids. CDR3 in amino acids: CASSLDRDTEAFF. In nucleotides, the CDR3 is TGCGCCAGCAGCTTGGACAGGGATACTGAAGCTTTCTTT.

For this clone: The same CDR3 can be traced to other DNA sequences in this sample. The rearrangement links TRBV6-5 to TRBJ2-3; D is tentatively TRBD1 or TRBD2 (6 bases each). Trimming took 5 bases from V and 3 from J, leaving 9 bases between them. CDR1 and CDR2 from the germline V gene are MNHEY and SVGAGI. The CDR3 has 13 amino acids. CDR3 sequence reads: CASSRRGTDTQYF. DNA of the CDR3: TGTGCCAGCAGTCGGAGGGGGACAGATACGCAGTATTTT.

The table lists this clone with a few counts. V is TRBV7-2 and J is TRBJ1-1; no clear D. CDR1 SGHTA and CDR2 FQGNSA come from the germline V gene. Trimming stripped 1 base from V and 3 bases from J, with 9 bases between. The length of the CDR3 is 14 residues. In nucleotides, the CDR3 is TGTGCCAGCAGCTTAGAGGAGGGTTACACTGAAGCTTTCTTT. As protein: CASSLEEGYTEAFF.

The chain uses TRBV5-1 and TRBJ1-1, with a tentative D call TRBD1 (5 bases). CDR3 length equals 16 residues. From germline, CDR1 is SGHRS and CDR2 YFSETQ. V gave up 0 bases and J gave up 6 bases, with 18 bases separating them. As DNA, the CDR3 is TGCGCCAGCAGCTTGGCCTCTATCGGGGGGGTATCTGAAGCTTTCTTT. Amino acids: CASSLASIGGVSEAFF.

The chain recombines TRBV6-5 with TRBJ1-1; weak D call: TRBD1 (5 bases). CDR1 is MNHEY and CDR2 is SVGAGI in the germline V gene. With 5 bases removed from V and 6 bases from J, the gap between germline ends came to 16 bases. The CDR3 contains 14 residues. CDR3 sequence (DNA): TGTGCCAGCAGTCCCCTCTCAGGGAGGGCTGAAGCTTTCTTT. It encodes CASSPLSGRAEAFF.

DNA of the CDR3: TGTGCCAGCAGCCAAGATTCTAGCGGGGGGGCAAATACGCAGTATTTT. Its protein is CASSQDSSGGANTQYF. This chain connects TRBV4-2 to TRBJ2-3, with TRBD2 identical over 12 bases. Trimming at V came to 0 bases and at J to 7 bases, leaving 5 bases not matched to a gene. Germline loops: CDR1 LGHNA, CDR2 YNFKEQ. This CDR3 comprises 16 residues.

J is TRBJ2-5 and V is TRBV15; a possible D gene is TRBD1 (6 bases). The length of the CDR3 is 14 residues. V shed 3 bases and J shed 9 bases, with 17 bases lying between them. Germline assignment: CDR1 LNHNV and CDR2 YYDKDF (reference sequence). The CDR3 region has the DNA TGTGCCACCAGCAGGTCAAACAGGGAAGGGGCCCAGTACTTC. This sequence encodes CATSRSNREGAQYF.

The CDR3 is CASSQDVGPAAGELFF. The CDR3 nucleotides are TGCGCCAGCAGCCAAGATGTCGGGCCGGCGGCCGGGGAGCTGTTTTTT. V gene TRBV4-1 combines with J gene TRBJ2-2; the D is unclear. This CDR3 contains 16 residues. V was clipped by 0 bases and J by 6 bases, with 14 bases between them. Germline assignment: CDR1 MGHRA and CDR2 YSYEKL.

This chain uses TRBV18 with TRBJ2-3, with 13 bases matching TRBD2. Trimming removed 3 bases from V and 5 bases from J; junction bases left unmatched: 5. The CDR3 extends over 16 amino acids. Per the germline V gene, CDR1 is KGHSH and CDR2 is LQKENI. The CDR3 region has the DNA TGTGCCAGCTCACCCGGACTAGCGGGAGAGGGAGATACGCAGTATTTT. This sequence encodes CASSPGLAGEGDTQYF.

The chain uses TRBV2 and TRBJ1-2; 9 positions match TRBD1. This CDR3 has 19 amino acids. Germline values: CDR1 SNHLY, CDR2 FYNNEI. J lost 4 bases, V lost 0 bases, and 15 bases had no gene match. This CDR3 is CASSEAGVRDRDVGYGYTF. The CDR3 coding sequence is TGTGCCAGCAGTGAAGCGGGTGTACGGGACAGGGACGTAGGCTATGGCTACACCTTC.